These 27 T cell receptor beta chains originate from one sample sequenced in a study of T cell responses to AZD1222 COVID-19 vaccine. Repertoires were generated with immunoSEQ multiplex PCR, while TCRdb's copy carries only in-frame clones and drops some. The sample has about 150,000 clones, 90% to 95% seen once. Sample: peripheral blood, taken on day 0 of AZD1222 vaccination. These receptors were obtained from an adult in good health.

The rearrangement links TRBV27 to TRBJ1-5; no definite D call. CDR3 size: 13 residues. Germline V gene sequence: CDR1 MNHEY, CDR2 SMNVEV (reference sequence). Trimming shortened V by 0 bases and J by 4 bases, and 4 bases separated the two germline ends. The CDR3: CASSLSENQPQHF. DNA for the CDR3: TGTGCCAGCAGTTTATCCGAGAATCAGCCCCAGCATTTT.

The chain employs TRBV19 and TRBJ2-6; D gene ambiguous. The germline gives CDR1 LNHDA, CDR2 SQIVND (reference sequence). The V end was cut by 6 bases, the J end by 0 bases, with 3 bases between. The CDR3 spans 13 residues. In DNA, the CDR3 is TGTGCCAGTAGGAGCTCTGGGGCCAACGTCCTGACTTTC. This encodes CASRSSGANVLTF. The full variable domain, its missing parts supplied by reference TRBV19 and TRBJ2-6, is DGGITQSPKYLFRKEGQNVTLSCEQNLNHDAMYWYRQDPGQGLRLIYYSQIVNDFQKGDIAEGYSVSREKKESFPLTVTSAQKNPTAFYLCASRSSGANVLTFGAGSRLTVL.

This chain joins TRBV11-2 and TRBJ2-7; TRBD1 agrees at 9 bases. Germline trimming cut 5 bases from V and 8 bases from J; bases unmatched to any gene: 10. This CDR3 comprises 14 residues. CDR1 and CDR2 (germline): SGHAT, FQNNGV. CDR3 sequence: CASSMDRGAFKQYV. In nucleotides, the CDR3 is TGTGCCAGCAGCATGGACAGGGGAGCATTTAAGCAGTACGTC.

The genes are TRBV28 and TRBJ1-6; D not certain. The germline V gene encodes CDR1 MDHEN and CDR2 SYDVKM. Trimming shortened V by 4 bases and J by 10 bases, and 20 bases separated the two germline ends. This CDR3 contains 16 residues. The CDR3 coding sequence is TGTGCCAGCAGTTCCCCCTGGCAGGTTGGGGTCTCACCCCTCCACTTT. Translating gives CASSSPWQVGVSPLHF.

Regarding this clone: Other DNA sequences in the same sample also yield this CDR3. The rearrangement links TRBV5-1 to TRBJ1-1; D is unclear. Trimming removed 0 bases from V and 2 bases from J, with 5 bases in between. This CDR3 is built from 13 residues. Germline CDR1 and CDR2: SGHRS and YFSETQ. Written as DNA, the CDR3 is TGCGCCAGCAGCTTGGGGATAAACACTGAAGCTTTCTTT. It encodes CASSLGINTEAFF.

V is TRBV10-3 and J is TRBJ1-6, with unresolved D. The CDR3 has 15 amino acids. Trimming shortened V by 3 bases and J by 1 base, and 7 bases separated the two germline ends. From germline, CDR1 is ENHRY and CDR2 SYGVKD. CDR3 nucleotides: TGTGCCATCAGTGAAGGAGTGTCCTATAATTCACCCCTCCACTTT. Protein: CAISEGVSYNSPLHF.

V usage is TRBV4-1 and J usage is TRBJ1-2; unclear D gene. The ends were cut back, 0 bases at V and 1 base at J, with 6 bases in the middle. The CDR3 is made up of 14 amino acids. Germline V gene sequence: CDR1 MGHRA, CDR2 YSYEKL. The DNA of the CDR3 is TGCGCCAGCAGCCAAGACTGGTTTAACTATGGCTACACCTTC. This codes for CASSQDWFNYGYTF.

This clone appeared a few times. This chain links TRBV6-6 with TRBJ1-2; TRBD1 aligns across 7 bases. The CDR3 loop spans 15 amino acids. V gave up 4 bases and J gave up 5 bases; unmatched junction bases: 10. Germline lookup yields CDR1 MNHNY and CDR2 SVGAGI (reference sequence). The CDR3 loop reads CASSSRTGQHYGYTF. The CDR3 DNA reads as TGTGCCAGCAGTTCACGGACAGGACAACATTATGGCTACACCTTC.

The rearrangement joins TRBV6-5 to TRBJ1-2, with D uncertain. Germline V lookup: CDR1 MNHEY, CDR2 SVGAGI. V was pared by 2 bases and J by 5 bases, with 15 bases between. The CDR3 is 15 residues long. The CDR3 coding sequence is TGTGCCAGCAGTTACCGTCTGGAAAAGCCTTATGGCTACACCTTC. As protein: CASSYRLEKPYGYTF.

CDR3 loop: CASSEQSNTEAFF. The CDR3 nucleotides are TGTGCCAGCAGTGAACAATCGAACACTGAAGCTTTCTTT. The chain recombines TRBV2 with TRBJ1-1; D ambiguous. Trimming removed 2 bases at V and 1 base at J, with 5 bases between. Germline loops: CDR1 SNHLY, CDR2 FYNNEI. The CDR3 spans 13 residues. The variable domain in full, completed from reference TRBV2 and TRBJ1-1, reads EPEVTQTPSHQVTQMGQEVILRCVPISNHLYFYWYRQILGQKVEFLVSFYNNEISEKSEIFDDQFSVERPDGSNFTLKIRSTKLEDSAMYFCASSEQSNTEAFFGQGTRLTVV.

The J gene is TRBJ1-1, the V gene TRBV27; no clear D gene. The CDR3 has 11 residues. The germline V gene encodes CDR1 MNHEY and CDR2 SMNVEV (reference sequence). Trimming shortened V by 6 bases and J by 5 bases, and 7 bases separated the two germline ends. In nucleotides, the CDR3 is TGTGCCAGCAGGAGAGGGACTGAAGCTTTCTTT. Its translation: CASRRGTEAFF.

This clone came up once. The rearrangement joins TRBV10-2 to TRBJ2-1, with unresolved D. Trimming removed 6 bases from V and 2 bases from J, with 17 bases in between. The CDR3 is 16 residues long. Germline lookup yields CDR1 WSHSY and CDR2 SAAADI. The CDR3 DNA is TGCGCCAGCAGCGAGCTGCGAACGGGCGCCTACAATGAGCAGTTCTTC. This gives the protein CASSELRTGAYNEQFF.

The chain is built from TRBV27 and TRBJ2-7; the match to TRBD2 covers 15 bases. This CDR3 comprises 15 residues. Germline V lookup: CDR1 MNHEY, CDR2 SMNVEV (reference sequence). After removal of 4 bases from V and 6 bases from J, the junction contained 4 bases not matched to a gene. This chain's CDR3 is CASSSGLAGGGEQYV. CDR3 in DNA: TGTGCCAGCAGTTCGGGACTAGCGGGGGGCGGCGAGCAGTACGTC.

The chain is built from TRBV6-1 and TRBJ2-7; possibly TRBD1 for D (7 bases). The germline V gene encodes CDR1 MNHNS and CDR2 SASEGT. Trimming stripped 0 bases from V and 4 bases from J, with 16 bases between. The CDR3 has 16 residues. As DNA, the CDR3 is TGTGCCAGCAGTGAAGCGGAGGGGGCGAGCGTTTACGAGCAGTACGTC. Residues: CASSEAEGASVYEQYV.

The V and J genes are TRBV5-1 and TRBJ2-5; D not resolved. Germline V lookup: CDR1 SGHRS, CDR2 YFSETQ. The V and J ends lost 5 bases and 1 base respectively, with 12 bases between them. The CDR3 spans 14 residues. In nucleotides, the CDR3 is TGCGCCAGCAGTTATTCGGGCCTCCAAGAGACCCAGTACTTC. It encodes CASSYSGLQETQYF. Combining the CDR3 with reference TRBV5-1 and TRBJ2-5 gives the whole variable domain KAGVTQTPRYLIKTRGQQVTLSCSPISGHRSVSWYQQTPGQGLQFLFEYFSETQRNKGNFPGRFSGRQFSNSRSEMNVSTLELGDSALYLCASSYSGLQETQYFGPGTRLLVL.

CDR3 protein: CASSYSQQGDTEAFF. CDR3 coding DNA: TGTGCCAGCAGTTACTCACAACAGGGGGACACTGAAGCTTTCTTT. V usage is TRBV6-5 and J usage is TRBJ1-1; TRBD1 aligns across 8 bases. This CDR3 comprises 15 residues. Looked up from germline, CDR1 is MNHEY and CDR2 is SVGAGI. The V and J ends lost 0 bases and 3 bases, in that order; junction bases with no gene match: 3.

The chain carries TRBV19 and TRBJ1-2; 12 nucleotides line up with TRBD1. This CDR3 is 16 amino acids long. V lost 5 bases and J lost 7; bases outside the gene matches: 11. From germline, CDR1 is LNHDA and CDR2 SQIVND (reference sequence). Here the CDR3 DNA reads TGTGCCAGTAGTCCCGGGACAGGGGGCGCTTTAGCTGGCTACACCTTC. Its translation: CASSPGTGGALAGYTF.

This chain links TRBV5-4 with TRBJ2-2; unclear D gene. This CDR3 contains 12 residues. Trimming took off 1 base at V and 4 bases at J, with 2 bases between the two ends. Germline CDR1 SGHNT, CDR2 YYREEE (reference sequence). In nucleotides, the CDR3 is TGTGCCAGCAGCTTGTTCACCGGGGAGCTGTTTTTT. Translated, it gives CASSLFTGELFF.

The chain joins TRBV3-1 (or the pseudogene TRBV3-2) to TRBJ2-7; 9 bases are a match to TRBD1. Per the germline V gene, CDR1 is LGHDT and CDR2 is YNNKEL (reference sequence). The CDR3 covers 16 residues. The V segment lost 5 bases and the J segment 0 bases; nucleotides outside the gene matches: 8. CDR3 sequence (DNA): TGTGCCAGCAGCGGAGGACAGGGGACCAGCTCCTACGAGCAGTACGTC. Its protein product is CASSGGQGTSSYEQYV.

The rearrangement uses TRBV6-1 and TRBJ1-5; D not certain. The CDR3 consists of 14 residues. Trimming cost V 0 bases and J 5 bases, with 8 bases left between them. Germline V gene lookup returns CDR1 MNHNS and CDR2 SASEGT. CDR3 coding DNA: TGTGCCAGCAGTGAAGCGGAGGGTTATCAGCCCCAGCATTTT. Amino acid sequence: CASSEAEGYQPQHF.

The genes are TRBV5-1 and TRBJ1-2, with 7 bases fitting TRBD1. The CDR3 covers 13 residues. Trimming removed 9 bases from V and 1 base from J; junction bases left unmatched: 6. CDR1 is SGHRS and CDR2 is YFSETQ in the germline V gene. The CDR3 sequence: CATGTELNYGYTF. The CDR3 coding sequence is TGCGCCACCGGGACAGAGCTTAACTATGGCTACACCTTC.

CDR3 in amino acids: CATSQDRYGPQHF. As DNA, the CDR3 is TGTGCCACCAGCCAAGACCGGTACGGGCCCCAGCATTTT. V is TRBV24-1 and J is TRBJ1-5; D gene unclear. Per germline, CDR1 KGHDR and CDR2 SFDVKD. The CDR3 runs 13 residues. V lost 7 bases, J lost 9 bases, and 15 bases lay in between.

The chain employs TRBV7-2 and TRBJ1-5; D not certain. CDR1 is SGHTA, CDR2 FQGNSA, per germline. The CDR3 has 12 residues. V dropped 5 bases and J dropped 5 bases, with 7 bases sitting between them. CDR3 DNA sequence: TGTGCCAGCAGCAGGGAGGATCAGCCCCAGCATTTT. This encodes CASSREDQPQHF.

J is TRBJ1-1 and V is TRBV3-1 (or the pseudogene TRBV3-2); no firm D call. In germline, CDR1 is LGHDT, CDR2 YNNKEL (reference sequence). V was shortened by 3 bases and J by 5 bases, with 10 bases between the two germline ends. The CDR3 loop spans 13 amino acids. DNA of the CDR3: TGTGCCAGCAGCCAGAGTCGGGGAACTGAAGCTTTCTTT. It specifies CASSQSRGTEAFF.

The chain employs TRBV10-3 and TRBJ1-3; 7 bases agree with TRBD1. The CDR3 contains 14 residues. J gave up 3 bases and V 6 bases, and 5 bases lay outside the gene matches. From germline, CDR1 is ENHRY and CDR2 SYGVKD. Here the CDR3 DNA reads TGTGCCATCAGCCCCGGGACAGATGGAAACACCATATATTTT. The encoded protein is CAISPGTDGNTIYF.

This clone was counted between two and nine times. The V and J genes are TRBV6-5 and TRBJ2-7; TRBD1 agrees at 9 bases. The CDR3 extends over 15 amino acids. Trimming at V came to 5 bases and at J to 1 base, leaving 6 bases not matched to a gene. Germline CDR1 reads MNHEY; CDR2 reads SVGAGI. CDR3 loop: CASSPTGTGSYEQYV. For the CDR3, the DNA is TGTGCCAGCAGTCCGACCGGGACAGGGTCCTACGAGCAGTACGTC.

V gene TRBV2 combines with J gene TRBJ1-1, with D perhaps matching TRBD1 (6 bases). This CDR3 region has 16 residues. Germline CDR1 is SNHLY and CDR2 is FYNNEI. The V and J ends lost 8 bases and 0 bases respectively, with 19 bases between them. The CDR3, as DNA: TGTGCCAGCGCATCAGGGGACGGGGCGATGAACACTGAAGCTTTCTTT. This translates into CASASGDGAMNTEAFF.